In this sample, the clone carrying this T cell receptor beta chain turned up once. The antigen is not known. Mismatch with germline at one junction end may stem from a read error. TCRbeta libraries were built with three rounds of nested PCR, modified from ARM-PCR. TCRdb itself ran the multiplex PCR reads through MiXCR, one entry per CDR3 protein. The sample lists roughly 43,000 distinct CDR3 sequences, 60% occurring once. The template was RNA from unsorted bulk tissue. Distant lung tissue was collected more than 3 cm away from the tumor edge. The data stem from a study of tumor and adjacent non-tumor tissue in lung cancer. At the level of the study: Stage I to III disease affected about nine men and roughly 5 women aged about 31 to 76. Samples averaged about 3.8 million productive TCRbeta reads each. Study results and limitations: TCR diversity was significantly greater in tumor than normal lung tissue. Top 100 clones took a larger repertoire share in normal lung.

This CDR3 is 17 amino acids long. Germline values: CDR1 LGHNA, CDR2 YNFKEQ. The chain carries TRBV4-2 and TRBJ2-3; 11 bases map to TRBD2. This receptor was obtained from a man aged 50-59 years with non-small cell lung cancer. The sequenced material came from distant non-tumor lung tissue. The CDR3 loop is CASSQDSTSGATNTQYF. The DNA of the CDR3 is TGTGCCAGCAGCCAAGATTCGACTAGCGGGGCCACAAATACGCAGTATTTT.